Below, 27 T cell receptor beta chains from the same sample are listed, as sequenced in a study of shared clonotypes between healthy human individuals. Clones were read by immunoSEQ multiplex PCR, and TCRdb kept only the in-frame ones, dropping some. Altogether over a million clones are present, around 97% being singletons, with the ten largest covering 1.2%. Sequencing was performed on naive CD4+ T cells sorted from blood. As to subset: CD45RA+ positively selected. All receptors derive from a man under 40 in good health.

The chain has TRBV19 and TRBJ1-1, with D hard to call. The germline V gene encodes CDR1 LNHDA and CDR2 SQIVND (reference sequence). The CDR3 runs 17 residues. Between the trimmed V and J ends, which lost 3 bases and 2 bases, there was a span of 19 bases. The CDR3 protein is CASSIFRRSWENTEAFF. As DNA, the CDR3 is TGTGCCAGTAGTATTTTTAGGCGCTCATGGGAAAACACTGAAGCTTTCTTT.

The chain combines TRBV6-1 with TRBJ1-1, with D unclear. This CDR3 has 14 amino acids. Germline values: CDR1 MNHNS, CDR2 SASEGT. V lost 7 bases and J lost 1, with 13 bases in between. The DNA of the CDR3 is TGTGCCAGCACAGTCGTTTTCCAGAACACTGAAGCTTTCTTT. Translating it yields CASTVVFQNTEAFF.

This rearrangement joins TRBV6-6 to TRBJ1-1; D unresolved. The CDR3 has 14 residues. V lost 4 bases and J lost 1, with 10 bases in between. CDR1 is MNHNY, CDR2 SVGAGI, per germline (reference sequence). This CDR3 is CASSFSGRNTEAFF. The CDR3 coding sequence is TGTGCCAGCAGTTTTAGCGGGAGGAACACTGAAGCTTTCTTT.

This chain joins TRBV11-2 and TRBJ2-2, with no clear D. Germline V gene sequence: CDR1 SGHAT, CDR2 FQNNGV. The V gene lost 3 bases and the J gene lost 9 bases, with 8 bases spanning the gap. There are 12 residues in the CDR3. The CDR3 sequence: CASSFITRELFF. CDR3 DNA: TGTGCCAGCAGCTTCATTACCCGGGAGCTGTTTTTT. The variable domain in full, with the rest retrieved from reference TRBV11-2 and TRBJ2-2, is EAGVAQSPRYKIIEKRQSVAFWCNPISGHATLYWYQQILGQGPKLLIQFQNNGVVDDSQLPKDRFSAERLKGVDSTLKIQPAKLEDSAVYLCASSFITRELFFGEGSRLTVL.

The gene calls are TRBV7-3 and TRBJ2-2, with D perhaps TRBD1 (5 bases). Germline-derived CDR1 and CDR2 are SGHTA and FQGTGA. The CDR3 is 12 amino acids. Trimming removed 5 bases from V and 8 bases from J, with 9 bases in between. The CDR3 is CASSPNRGELFF. The CDR3 region has the DNA TGTGCCAGCAGCCCCAACAGGGGGGAGCTGTTTTTT.

The V call is TRBV25-1, the J call TRBJ2-7, with TRBD1 matching 10 bases. The V gene's germline CDR1 is MGHDK and CDR2 SYGVNS. V shed 6 bases, J shed 4 bases, and the junction held 6 bases outside the gene matches. The CDR3 is 14 residues long. CDR3 in amino acids: CASRGQGNRYEQYF. In DNA form, the CDR3 reads TGTGCCAGCAGGGGACAGGGGAACAGGTACGAGCAGTACTTC.

The chain couples TRBV9 to TRBJ2-3; no clear D. This CDR3 spans 14 amino acids. Germline lookup yields CDR1 SGDLS and CDR2 YYNGEE. V gave up 4 bases and J gave up 6 bases, with 15 bases separating them. Here the CDR3 reads CASSPTPQTDTQYF. The CDR3 bases are TGTGCCAGCAGCCCAACGCCTCAGACCGATACGCAGTATTTT.

The chain links TRBV5-6 to TRBJ1-2, with a weak D call TRBD1 (5 bases). CDR3 length: 16 residues. Germline V CDR1 and CDR2: SGHDT, YYEEEE. The V end was cut by 6 bases, the J end by 1 base, with 19 bases between. The CDR3 protein is CASTPGRRLYNYGYTF. CDR3 nucleotide sequence: TGTGCCAGCACGCCGGGACGGAGGCTGTATAACTATGGCTACACCTTC.

The chain uses TRBV29-1 and TRBJ2-3, with D unresolved. The CDR3 sequence is 12 residues long. V shed 4 bases and J shed 4 bases, with 9 bases lying between them. Per germline, CDR1 SQVTM and CDR2 ANQGSEA. Written as DNA, the CDR3 is TGCAGCGTTGGTGGCAGATCAGATACGCAGTATTTT. This codes for CSVGGRSDTQYF.

The chain recombines TRBV28 with TRBJ2-7; 11 bases agree with TRBD2. CDR1 and CDR2 from the germline V gene are MDHEN and SYDVKM. Unmatched junction bases numbered 6, after V lost 4 bases and J lost 1 base. The CDR3 totals 16 residues. This CDR3 is CASSYRLAGGSYEQYF. For the CDR3, the DNA is TGTGCCAGCAGTTATCGCCTAGCGGGAGGTTCCTACGAGCAGTACTTC. The full variable domain, rest sourced from reference TRBV28 and TRBJ2-7, is DVKVTQSSRYLVKRTGEKVFLECVQDMDHENMFWYRQDPGLGLRLIYFSYDVKMKEKGDIPEGYSVSREKKERFSLILESASTNQTSMYLCASSYRLAGGSYEQYFGPGTRLTVT.

The chain links TRBV5-5 to TRBJ1-1, with 10 bases that match TRBD1. The CDR3 runs 14 residues. From germline, CDR1 is SGHKS and CDR2 YYEKEE (reference sequence). V dropped 1 base and J dropped 4; count of bases not matched to a gene: 1. This chain's CDR3 is CASSLRTGGTEAFF. The CDR3 nucleotides are TGTGCCAGCAGCTTGAGGACAGGGGGCACTGAAGCTTTCTTT.

V and J are TRBV18 and TRBJ2-2; the match to TRBD1 covers 7 bases. CDR3 length: 14 amino acids. The V segment lost 5 bases and the J segment 3 bases; nucleotides outside the gene matches: 3. Per germline, CDR1 KGHSH and CDR2 LQKENI. The CDR3 coding sequence is TGTGCCAGCTCAGAGGGACAGTACACCGGGGAGCTGTTTTTT. The encoded protein is CASSEGQYTGELFF.

This chain connects TRBV7-9 to TRBJ2-3; D is possibly TRBD1 (6 bases). Germline CDR1 reads SEHNR; CDR2 reads FQNEAQ (reference sequence). The CDR3 runs 16 residues. Trimming took off 5 bases at V and 6 bases at J, with 21 bases between the two ends. CDR3 bases: TGTGCCAGCAGCGCAATTAGGGGGAGAGGTTCGGATACGCAGTATTTT. Encoded protein: CASSAIRGRGSDTQYF. Full variable domain (rest looked up from reference TRBV7-9 and TRBJ2-3): DTGVSQNPRHKITKRGQNVTFRCDPISEHNRLYWYRQTLGQGPEFLTYFQNEAQLEKSRLLSDRFSAERPKGSFSTLEIQRTEQGDSAMYLCASSAIRGRGSDTQYFGPGTRLTVL.

V usage is TRBV16 and J usage is TRBJ1-4, with D unclear. This CDR3 comprises 16 residues. In germline, CDR1 is KGHSY, CDR2 FQNENV. The germline V and J ends were trimmed by 0 bases and 0 bases, with 8 bases remaining between them. The CDR3 bases are TGTGCCAGCAGCCAATCCGCCACCCCAACTAATGAAAAACTGTTTTTT. It yields the protein CASSQSATPTNEKLFF.

This clone has a single count. The chain links TRBV28 to TRBJ1-3, with 8 bases identical to TRBD1. J lost 4 bases, V lost 3 bases, and 5 bases had no gene match. CDR3 length: 15 amino acids. Germline CDR1 reads MDHEN; CDR2 reads SYDVKM. This CDR3 reads CASSLQGASGNTIYF. CDR3 in DNA: TGTGCCAGCAGTTTGCAGGGGGCCTCGGGAAACACCATATATTTT.

J is TRBJ2-7 and V is TRBV5-1, with 14 bases identical to TRBD2. V lost 4 bases to trimming and J lost 9 bases; unmatched junction nucleotides: 12. Germline V lookup: CDR1 SGHRS, CDR2 YFSETQ. CDR3 size: 16 residues. The CDR3 spells CASSLGTSGSGVGQYF. CDR3 bases: TGCGCCAGCAGCCTCGGGACTAGCGGGAGTGGGGTCGGGCAGTACTTC.

The table lists this clone with a count of one. The chain is built from TRBV11-2 and TRBJ2-7; perhaps TRBD2 as D (5 bases). The germline V and J ends were trimmed by 4 bases and 2 bases, with 15 bases remaining between them. Germline CDR1 reads SGHAT; CDR2 reads FQNNGV. CDR3 length equals 15 residues. CDR3 DNA: TGTGCCAGCAGCTCTATTAGGCAGAGGGCCTACGAGCAGTACTTC. This encodes CASSSIRQRAYEQYF.

The chain is built from TRBV28 and TRBJ2-7, with 8 bases matching TRBD2. This CDR3 has 14 residues. The V segment lost 7 bases and the J segment 2 bases; nucleotides outside the gene matches: 7. From germline, CDR1 is MDHEN and CDR2 SYDVKM. Here the CDR3 reads CASTFPGGTYEQYF. CDR3 nucleotides: TGTGCCAGCACCTTCCCGGGGGGGACCTACGAGCAGTACTTC.

J is TRBJ1-5 and V is TRBV30; no clear D gene. CDR1 and CDR2 (germline): GTSNPN, SVGIG (reference sequence). V was shortened by 2 bases and J by 5 bases, with 10 bases between the two germline ends. This CDR3 region has 13 residues. CDR3 residues: CAWSSQADQPQHF. CDR3 nucleotides: TGTGCCTGGAGTAGTCAGGCAGATCAGCCCCAGCATTTT.

The chain carries TRBV19 and TRBJ1-5; D not certain. Germline V CDR1 and CDR2: LNHDA, SQIVND (reference sequence). With 3 bases removed from V and 9 bases from J, the gap between germline ends came to 12 bases. CDR3 length equals 13 residues. As DNA, the CDR3 is TGTGCCAGTAGTATGGCAGGCATAGGGCCCCAGCATTTT. This sequence encodes CASSMAGIGPQHF.

Comments on this clone: Distinct nucleotide sequences in the sample also encode this CDR3. The gene calls are TRBV5-4 and TRBJ1-1; D is undetermined. CDR3 size: 13 residues. With 0 bases removed from V and 4 bases from J, the gap between germline ends came to 7 bases. Germline lookup yields CDR1 SGHNT and CDR2 YYREEE (reference sequence). The CDR3, as DNA: TGTGCCAGCAGCTTGGAACCGGGCACTGAAGCTTTCTTT. Residues: CASSLEPGTEAFF.

This clone was recorded once. V usage is TRBV7-9 and J usage is TRBJ1-1; possibly TRBD1 for D (6 bases). Germline lookup yields CDR1 SEHNR and CDR2 FQNEAQ (reference sequence). The CDR3 loop spans 14 amino acids. The ends were cut back, 4 bases at V and 0 bases at J, with 9 bases in the middle. CDR3 sequence: CASSWGHLNTEAFF. For the CDR3, the DNA is TGTGCCAGCAGCTGGGGGCACCTGAACACTGAAGCTTTCTTT.

The J gene is TRBJ2-3, the V gene TRBV7-8, with D uncertain. Germline CDR1 SGHVS, CDR2 FQNEAQ. The V and J ends lost 1 base and 7 bases respectively, with 0 bases between them. This CDR3 comprises 10 residues. For the CDR3, the DNA is TGTGCCAGCAGCTTAGATACGCAGTATTTT. Translation gives CASSLDTQYF.

CDR3 protein: CASSLGGLAGFYNEQFF. For the CDR3, the DNA is TGTGCCAGCAGCTTAGGGGGACTAGCGGGCTTCTACAATGAGCAGTTCTTC. This chain connects TRBV7-9 to TRBJ2-1, with TRBD2 matching over 12 bases. Germline CDR1 SEHNR, CDR2 FQNEAQ (reference sequence). The CDR3 sequence is 17 residues long. With 1 base clipped from V and 3 bases from J, the junction kept 4 bases outside the gene matches.

As for this clone: One junction end disagrees with the germline gene, perhaps due to a read error. The chain links TRBV7-7 to TRBJ2-7; D unresolved. CDR1 and CDR2 (germline): SSHAT, FNYEAQ (reference sequence). CDR3 length: 14 amino acids. CDR3 region: CASSDGFGNYEQYF. In DNA, the CDR3 is TGTGCTAGCAGCGATGGGTTTGGAAACTACGAGCAGTACTTC. The whole variable domain, filled in from reference TRBV7-7 and TRBJ2-7, reads GAGVSQSPRYKVTKRGQDVTLRCDPISSHATLYWYQQALGQGPEFLTYFNYEAQPDKSGLPSDRFSAERPEGSISTLTIQRTEQRDSAMYRCASSDGFGNYEQYFGPGTRLTVT.

The chain couples TRBV30 to TRBJ1-1; D gene unclear. Germline CDR1 is GTSNPN and CDR2 is SVGIG (reference sequence). The CDR3 sequence is 10 residues long. The V and J ends lost 3 bases and 11 bases respectively, with 10 bases between them. The CDR3 sequence: CAWSRTFAFF. The DNA of the CDR3 is TGTGCCTGGAGCAGAACTTTTGCTTTCTTT.

This clone has only one observation. V is TRBV28 and J is TRBJ2-7, with 7 bases aligning to TRBD1. Per germline, CDR1 MDHEN and CDR2 SYDVKM. The CDR3 totals 14 residues. Trimming removed 6 bases from V and 3 bases from J; junction bases left unmatched: 8. In DNA, the CDR3 is TGTGCCAGCAGGACACAGGGACAGCGCTACGAGCAGTACTTC. Translated, it gives CASRTQGQRYEQYF. Together with reference TRBV28 and TRBJ2-7, the CDR3 gives the full variable domain: DVKVTQSSRYLVKRTGEKVFLECVQDMDHENMFWYRQDPGLGLRLIYFSYDVKMKEKGDIPEGYSVSREKKERFSLILESASTNQTSMYLCASRTQGQRYEQYFGPGTRLTVT.